These 30 T cell receptor beta chains came from one sample sequenced in a study of blood T cell repertoires in COVID-19. Clones were sequenced by immunoSEQ multiplex PCR, and TCRdb holds only the in-frame ones, with some missing. The sample has nearly 95,000 clones; more than 70% are singletons. Material for sequencing was peripheral blood. The source of these receptors is a human donor with acute or convalescent COVID-19. The donor label of this sample is uncertain.

The rearrangement links TRBV19 to TRBJ2-7, with a weak D call TRBD2 (6 bases). The V gene's germline CDR1 is LNHDA and CDR2 SQIVND (reference sequence). Deletions cut 1 base from V and 2 bases from J, with 15 bases between. The CDR3 consists of 16 residues. The CDR3 reads CASSIVGRGRPYEQYF. The CDR3 coding sequence is TGTGCCAGTAGTATAGTTGGGCGGGGACGCCCCTACGAGCAGTACTTC.

V is TRBV19 and J is TRBJ2-3, with 7 bases aligning to TRBD2. The ends lost 8 bases at V and 4 bases at J; junction bases unmatched: 6. This CDR3 has 13 residues. Germline lookup yields CDR1 LNHDA and CDR2 SQIVND (reference sequence). The CDR3, as DNA: TGTGCCAGTGAGACGGGGGGAGCAGATACGCAGTATTTT. It translates to CASETGGADTQYF. The variable domain in full, with the rest retrieved from reference TRBV19 and TRBJ2-3, is DGGITQSPKYLFRKEGQNVTLSCEQNLNHDAMYWYRQDPGQGLRLIYYSQIVNDFQKGDIAEGYSVSREKKESFPLTVTSAQKNPTAFYLCASETGGADTQYFGPGTRLTVL.

This clone was detected a few times. V gene TRBV6-1 combines with J gene TRBJ2-7; 12 bases map to TRBD2. The CDR3 is 17 amino acids. Germline assignment: CDR1 MNHNS and CDR2 SASEGT. With V trimmed by 2 bases and J by 1 base, 6 bases remained unmatched. The CDR3 DNA follows: TGTGCCAGCAGTGAACTCCCCGGACTAGCGGGGTCCTACGAGCAGTACTTC. Protein sequence: CASSELPGLAGSYEQYF.

The chain links TRBV19 to TRBJ2-7, with TRBD2 matching over 9 bases. The trim removed 4 bases at V and 4 bases at J, leaving 2 bases unmatched. The CDR3 extends over 13 amino acids. Looked up from germline, CDR1 is LNHDA and CDR2 is SQIVND (reference sequence). CDR3 DNA: TGTGCCAGTAGTAGTAGCGGGGGATACGAGCAGTACTTC. Protein: CASSSSGGYEQYF.

The V call is TRBV2, the J call TRBJ1-2; 9 bases map to TRBD1. V lost 0 bases, J lost 7 bases, and 6 bases stayed unmatched. Germline values: CDR1 SNHLY, CDR2 FYNNEI. The CDR3 has 15 amino acids. The CDR3 DNA is TGTGCCAGCAGTGAAGCGCTACAGGGGGCGCTTGGCTACACCTTC. Translated, it gives CASSEALQGALGYTF.

This clone was observed a single time. J is TRBJ2-5 and V is TRBV29-1, with no clear D. Germline V gene data show CDR1 as SQVTM and CDR2 as ANQGSEA. The CDR3 has 15 amino acids. The CDR3 loop is CSTTRFPGYQETQYF. CDR3 DNA sequence: TGCTCTACAACTCGATTCCCCGGGTACCAAGAGACCCAGTACTTC.

The chain couples TRBV7-3 to TRBJ2-2, with TRBD1 matching 10 bases. V lost 1 base and J lost 6; bases outside the gene matches: 2. The CDR3 runs 15 residues. Germline V lookup: CDR1 SGHTA, CDR2 FQGTGA. The CDR3 DNA reads as TGTGCCAGCAGCTTAAGGGGACAGGGGTCCGGGGAGCTGTTTTTT. Protein product: CASSLRGQGSGELFF.

With respect to this clone: A read error may account for a junction end that differs from germline. V gene TRBV27 combines with J gene TRBJ2-2, with 8 bases fitting TRBD1. The V gene's germline CDR1 is MNHEY and CDR2 SMNVEV (reference sequence). CDR3 size: 16 residues. CDR3 protein: CAGSLSGRGRTGELFF. CDR3 nucleotide sequence: TGTGCCGGCAGTTTATCGGGCAGGGGGCGAACCGGGGAGCTGTTTTTT.

The chain links TRBV4-2 to TRBJ2-2; 10 nucleotides align to TRBD2. The V and J ends lost 4 bases and 4 bases, in that order; junction bases with no gene match: 12. Germline loops: CDR1 LGHNA, CDR2 YNFKEQ. CDR3 length: 18 amino acids. DNA of the CDR3: TGTGCCAGCAGCCTGATCTGGGCAGCGGGGGGGCTCACCGGGGAGCTGTTTTTT. Amino acid sequence: CASSLIWAAGGLTGELFF.

A few counts support this clone. The genes are TRBV5-4 and TRBJ1-6, with D possibly matching TRBD1 (5 bases). V was pared by 0 bases and J by 8 bases, with 9 bases between. The germline CDR1 and CDR2 sequences are SGHNT and YYREEE (reference sequence). The CDR3 sequence is 14 residues long. The CDR3 coding sequence is TGTGCCAGCAGCTTGGGGGGCGGTCATTCACCCCTCCACTTT. Protein sequence: CASSLGGGHSPLHF.

This rearrangement joins TRBV19 to TRBJ2-2, with TRBD2 identical over 15 bases. CDR1 and CDR2 (germline): LNHDA, SQIVND (reference sequence). V lost 3 bases, J lost 5 bases, and 4 bases stayed unmatched. CDR3 length equals 17 residues. The CDR3 nucleotides read TGTGCCAGTAGTATCAGGACTAGCGGGGGGGCAACCGGGGAGCTGTTTTTT. This gives the protein CASSIRTSGGATGELFF.

The V call is TRBV21-1, the J call TRBJ1-2; the D segment call TRBD1 is taken from the table without a DNA check. TRBV21-1 is a pseudogene. The CDR3 spans 13 residues. DNA for the CDR3: TGTGCCAGCAGCAAGGGACAGGGCTATGGCTACACCTTC. This encodes CASSKGQGYGYTF.

J is TRBJ1-6 and V is TRBV30, with a possible D match to TRBD1 (6 bases). The CDR3 is made up of 13 amino acids. V was pared by 0 bases and J by 10 bases, with 10 bases between. Germline CDR1 and CDR2: GTSNPN and SVGIG (reference sequence). The CDR3 region has the DNA TGTGCCTGGAGTGTGGGAGGGGGGTCACCCCTCCACTTT. It specifies CAWSVGGGSPLHF.

The chain employs TRBV7-3 and TRBJ1-1; no definite D call. Trimming pared 8 bases from V and 6 bases from J, leaving 19 bases between. Germline loops: CDR1 SGHTA, CDR2 FQGTGA. There are 14 residues in the CDR3. The CDR3 DNA reads as TGTGCCAGCCCTAACCCGAAAGGCGGTGCTGAAGCTTTCTTT. Translating gives CASPNPKGGAEAFF.

CDR3 protein: CATQGAYTEAFF. The CDR3 nucleotides are TGTGCCACTCAGGGGGCTTATACTGAAGCTTTCTTT. The chain couples TRBV24-1 to TRBJ1-1; TRBD1 matches at 8 bases. This CDR3 region has 12 residues. Germline V gene data show CDR1 as KGHDR and CDR2 as SFDVKD. With V trimmed by 10 bases and J by 5 bases, 5 bases remained unmatched.

The chain joins TRBV28 to TRBJ1-2; D possibly corresponds to TRBD1 (5 bases). Trimming removed 2 bases from V and 2 bases from J, with 9 bases in between. The CDR3 has 14 amino acids. Germline CDR1 MDHEN, CDR2 SYDVKM. CDR3 nucleotide sequence: TGTGCCAGCAGTTTACAGGGTGCGAACTATGGCTACACCTTC. Translated, it gives CASSLQGANYGYTF.

A remark on this clone: At one end, the junction sequence differs from germline, possibly due to a read error. The rearrangement uses TRBV27 and TRBJ2-1; possibly TRBD2 for D (5 bases). The germline gives CDR1 MNHEY, CDR2 SMNVEV (reference sequence). This CDR3 contains 15 residues. CDR3 DNA sequence: TGTGCCAGCAGCCCGCAAGCGGCTATCGACAACGAGCAGTTCTTC. This translates into CASSPQAAIDNEQFF.

This sequence joins TRBV4-2 and TRBJ1-5; D uncertain. Germline loops: CDR1 LGHNA, CDR2 YNFKEQ. CDR3 length: 15 amino acids. Trimming left V 1 base short and J 4 bases short, with 11 bases between. The CDR3 protein is CASSQGETGNQPQHF. The CDR3 DNA reads as TGTGCCAGCAGCCAAGGAGAGACCGGGAATCAGCCCCAGCATTTT.

The count of this clone is one. The chain employs TRBV19 and TRBJ2-3; weak D call: TRBD1 (6 bases). The germline V gene encodes CDR1 LNHDA and CDR2 SQIVND (reference sequence). V was pared by 4 bases and J by 5 bases, with 22 bases between. The CDR3 totals 17 residues. The CDR3: CASSNIKPQGHLDTQYF. The CDR3 bases are TGTGCCAGTAGTAATATTAAGCCCCAGGGGCACCTAGATACGCAGTATTTT.

The rearrangement uses TRBV2 and TRBJ2-2; TRBD1 is a possible D gene (6 bases). V lost 8 bases and J 6 bases, leaving 19 bases between the germline ends. The CDR3 covers 15 residues. Germline V CDR1 and CDR2: SNHLY, FYNNEI. The CDR3 coding sequence is TGTGCCAGCTTTATTGACAGGCCGAGGGCCGGGGAGCTGTTTTTT. Its translation: CASFIDRPRAGELFF.

The J gene is TRBJ1-3, the V gene TRBV13, with a weak D call TRBD1 (5 bases). The germline V and J ends were trimmed by 5 bases and 3 bases, with 14 bases remaining between them. The germline CDR1 and CDR2 sequences are PRHDT and FYEKMQ (reference sequence). The CDR3 consists of 15 residues. Here the CDR3 DNA reads TGTGCCAGCAGCCCAGGGAGGGGTAGTGGAAACACCATATATTTT. Translating gives CASSPGRGSGNTIYF.

The chain joins TRBV13 to TRBJ2-1; the match to TRBD2 covers 7 bases. Unmatched junction bases numbered 8, after V lost 3 bases and J lost 6 bases. Germline V gene data show CDR1 as PRHDT and CDR2 as FYEKMQ (reference sequence). The CDR3 contains 15 residues. DNA of the CDR3: TGTGCCAGCAGCTTCCGGGACTACCGGGTCAATGAGCAGTTCTTC. Encoded protein: CASSFRDYRVNEQFF.

The chain uses TRBV5-1 and TRBJ1-1; 10 nucleotides match TRBD1. Per germline, CDR1 SGHRS and CDR2 YFSETQ. Trimming at V came to 4 bases and at J to 10 bases, leaving 13 bases not matched to a gene. The CDR3 contains 15 residues. The CDR3 nucleotides are TGCGCCAGCAGCCTAACGTCCGGGACAGGGGTCGTAGCTTTCTTT. It translates to CASSLTSGTGVVAFF.

The rearrangement uses TRBV19 and TRBJ1-2, with TRBD1 identical over 8 bases. The ends lost 3 bases at V and 4 bases at J; junction bases unmatched: 7. Germline CDR1 reads LNHDA; CDR2 reads SQIVND (reference sequence). The CDR3 totals 15 residues. As DNA, the CDR3 is TGTGCCAGTAGTATCGGGACAGGCCCCACCTATGGCTACACCTTC. Translation: CASSIGTGPTYGYTF. The full variable domain, rest sourced from reference TRBV19 and TRBJ1-2, is DGGITQSPKYLFRKEGQNVTLSCEQNLNHDAMYWYRQDPGQGLRLIYYSQIVNDFQKGDIAEGYSVSREKKESFPLTVTSAQKNPTAFYLCASSIGTGPTYGYTFGSGTRLTVV.

This chain uses TRBV3-1 (or the pseudogene TRBV3-2) with TRBJ1-5; D gene ambiguous. Trimming removed 0 bases at V and 7 bases at J, with 7 bases between. This CDR3 comprises 13 residues. Germline CDR1 is LGHDT and CDR2 is YNNKEL (reference sequence). CDR3 DNA: TGTGCCAGCAGCCAAGATAGGAGGCAGCCCCAGCATTTT. Its protein product is CASSQDRRQPQHF.

The CDR3 sequence is CASSQAGHANEQFF. As DNA, the CDR3 is TGTGCCAGCAGCCAAGCTGGACACGCCAATGAGCAGTTCTTC. The chain employs TRBV3-1 (or the pseudogene TRBV3-2) and TRBJ2-1, with D possibly TRBD1 on 5 matching bases. Trimming removed 1 base at V and 6 bases at J, with 10 bases between. The CDR3 is 14 amino acids. Germline lookup yields CDR1 LGHDT and CDR2 YNNKEL (reference sequence).

V gene TRBV4-2 combines with J gene TRBJ2-3, with a possible D match to TRBD2 (5 bases). The germline V gene has CDR1 LGHNA and CDR2 YNFKEQ. The CDR3 is made up of 18 amino acids. Deletions cut 0 bases from V and 5 bases from J, with 21 bases between. The CDR3 region has the DNA TGTGCCAGCAGCCAAGAACCACTCAGTGTTTCGGACTTAGATACGCAGTATTTT. Translation: CASSQEPLSVSDLDTQYF.

The table lists this clone with a count of one. The chain combines TRBV6-1 with TRBJ1-3; D ambiguous. Germline assignment: CDR1 MNHNS and CDR2 SASEGT. The CDR3 covers 16 residues. Trimming left V 4 bases short and J 0 bases short, with 13 bases between. The CDR3 DNA reads as TGTGCCAGCAGTGCGAAAAGCGCAAGCTCTGGAAACACCATATATTTT. Translating it yields CASSAKSASSGNTIYF.

V usage is TRBV28 and J usage is TRBJ1-1; maybe TRBD1 (5 bases). CDR1 MDHEN and CDR2 SYDVKM come from the germline V gene. Trimming took off 4 bases at V and 5 bases at J, with 11 bases between the two ends. This CDR3 is 13 amino acids long. CDR3 in DNA: TGTGCCAGCAGTTGGACGGGGGGGACTGAAGCTTTCTTT. It is translated as CASSWTGGTEAFF.

This clone was seen once. The chain is built from TRBV7-9 and TRBJ1-5; no reliable D call. The CDR3 runs to 12 residues. In germline, CDR1 is SEHNR, CDR2 FQNEAQ (reference sequence). The V end lost 4 bases, the J end lost 5 bases, and 6 bases lay between the germline ends. The CDR3 DNA is TGTGCCAGCAGCTATCAGGATCAGCCCCAGCATTTT. Protein product: CASSYQDQPQHF. Full variable domain (rest looked up from reference TRBV7-9 and TRBJ1-5): DTGVSQNPRHKITKRGQNVTFRCDPISEHNRLYWYRQTLGQGPEFLTYFQNEAQLEKSRLLSDRFSAERPKGSFSTLEIQRTEQGDSAMYLCASSYQDQPQHFGDGTRLSIL.